What follows describes a single T cell receptor beta chain. Its antigen remains unknown. No infections or other immune events were documented during collection. The method was immunoSEQ multiplex PCR; TCRdb's version includes in-frame clones alone and lacks a portion of them. The sample shows over 75,000 clones, about 87% of them seen only once. The record originates from a study of identifying expanded T cells in peripheral blood. General study results and limits: Approximately 2-week clone count variance significantly increased as total template count grew.

V was clipped by 5 bases and J by 5 bases, with 18 bases between them. This CDR3 contains 15 residues. Germline loops: CDR1 SGHTA, CDR2 FQGNSA. Sequences were obtained from blood. This sequence joins TRBV7-2 and TRBJ1-2; D gene ambiguous. This TCR was recovered from a person aged 18-69 years in good health. The CDR3 coding sequence is TGTGCCAGCAGCCTTGAAGCCGGCGCTGGGTATGGCTACACCTTC. It yields the protein CASSLEAGAGYGYTF.